Presented here are 22 T cell receptor beta chains from one specimen sequenced in a study of Graves' ophthalmopathy and Graves' hyperthyroidism. The TCR beta CDR3 regions underwent amplification from RNA transcripts. HTBI-primed RT-PCR formed the first round, and a multiplex PCR formed the second. Each CDR3 protein gets one entry after TCRdb re-called the multiplex PCR reads with MiXCR. The repertoire holds roughly 160,000 distinct CDR3 sequences, approximately 40% seen once, with roughly 5.2% in the top ten. Material for sequencing was peripheral blood. Source of these receptors: a woman aged 40 to 50 with Graves' ophthalmopathy.

Ten or more counts support this clonotype. The CDR3 reads CSVDQPGQPENYGYTF. The CDR3 DNA is TGCAGCGTCGACCAGCCGGGACAGCCTGAGAACTATGGCTACACCTTC. The chain combines TRBV29-1 with TRBJ1-2, with 7 bases lining up with TRBD1. V gave up 6 bases and J gave up 2 bases; unmatched junction bases: 15. CDR1 is SQVTM, CDR2 ANQGSEA, per germline. This CDR3 has 16 amino acids. The full variable domain, its missing parts supplied by reference TRBV29-1 and TRBJ1-2, is SAVISQKPSRDICQRGTSLTIQCQVDSQVTMMFWYRQQPGQSLTLIATANQGSEATYESGFVIDKFPISRPNLTFSTLTVSNMSPEDSSIYLCSVDQPGQPENYGYTFGSGTRLTVV.

The rearrangement joins TRBV12-3 or TRBV12-4 to TRBJ2-7; 10 positions agree with TRBD2. CDR3 length equals 15 residues. J gave up 0 bases and V 5 bases, and 4 bases lay outside the gene matches. The CDR3 reads CASSGTSANSYEQYF. The CDR3 nucleotides read TGTGCCAGCAGTGGGACTAGCGCCAACTCCTACGAGCAGTACTTC.

The chain recombines TRBV28 with TRBJ2-7; D is perhaps TRBD1 or TRBD2 (5 bases each). The CDR3 is 13 residues long. CDR1 and CDR2 (germline): MDHEN, SYDVKM. V shed 5 bases and J shed 7 bases, with 15 bases lying between them. The CDR3 DNA reads TGTGCCAGCAGTCGTGGGACGGAGAGAGAGCAGTACTTC. It yields the protein CASSRGTEREQYF. Combining the CDR3 with reference TRBV28 and TRBJ2-7 gives the whole variable domain DVKVTQSSRYLVKRTGEKVFLECVQDMDHENMFWYRQDPGLGLRLIYFSYDVKMKEKGDIPEGYSVSREKKERFSLILESASTNQTSMYLCASSRGTEREQYFGPGTRLTVT.

This clonotype was seen a few times. This chain links TRBV7-6 with TRBJ1-5; D is undetermined. This CDR3 is 13 amino acids long. Deletions cut 3 bases from V and 4 bases from J, with 7 bases between. The germline gives CDR1 SGHVS, CDR2 FNYEAQ. Here the CDR3 DNA reads TGTGCCAGCAGCTTGCGTGTGAATCAGCCCCAGCATTTT. It is translated as CASSLRVNQPQHF.

This clonotype appeared many times. The V call is TRBV10-3, the J call TRBJ2-7; 7 nucleotides line up with TRBD2. V dropped 3 bases and J dropped 2; count of bases not matched to a gene: 10. Germline loops: CDR1 ENHRY, CDR2 SYGVKD. The CDR3 sequence is 16 residues long. CDR3 DNA sequence: TGTGCCATCAGTGATACCGCGGGAGCCCTAACCTACGAGCAGTACTTC. This gives the protein CAISDTAGALTYEQYF.

The chain joins TRBV2 to TRBJ1-1, with TRBD1 matching 7 bases. This CDR3 comprises 16 residues. Germline V lookup: CDR1 SNHLY, CDR2 FYNNEI. V shed 9 bases, J shed 3 bases, and the junction held 16 bases outside the gene matches. In nucleotides, the CDR3 is TGTGCCAGTTTCAGGGGGGTTGAAGTTGAGGACACTGAAGCTTTCTTT. Protein product: CASFRGVEVEDTEAFF.

V usage is TRBV2 and J usage is TRBJ2-7; D perhaps matches TRBD2 (5 bases). CDR1 and CDR2 (germline): SNHLY, FYNNEI. The V end was cut by 3 bases, the J end by 5 bases, with 14 bases between. This CDR3 is built from 14 residues. CDR3 residues: CASSDFEEVDEQYF. CDR3 DNA sequence: TGTGCCAGCAGTGATTTCGAGGAGGTGGACGAGCAGTACTTC.

This clonotype was seen repeatedly, ten times or more. V is TRBV10-3 and J is TRBJ1-1, with D possibly TRBD1 on 5 matching bases. With 3 bases removed from V and 8 bases from J, the gap between germline ends came to 10 bases. The length of the CDR3 is 12 residues. Germline values: CDR1 ENHRY, CDR2 SYGVKD. CDR3 residues: CAISDQPGEAFF. The DNA for the CDR3 is TGTGCCATCAGTGACCAACCAGGGGAAGCTTTCTTT.

This clonotype was detected once. The rearrangement uses TRBV27 and TRBJ1-5; D gene unclear. The V end was cut by 6 bases, the J end by 2 bases, with 11 bases between. This CDR3 is 14 amino acids long. Germline CDR1 reads MNHEY; CDR2 reads SMNVEV (reference sequence). CDR3 protein: CASRQGFGNQPQHF. The CDR3 DNA sequence: TGTGCCAGCAGGCAAGGGTTTGGCAATCAGCCCCAGCATTTT.

The chain links TRBV6-1 to TRBJ1-2, with a possible D match to TRBD1 (6 bases). Per germline, CDR1 MNHNS and CDR2 SASEGT. This CDR3 spans 14 amino acids. V was trimmed by 5 bases and J by 2 bases, leaving 12 bases between them. This CDR3 reads CASSRTDRNYGYTF. The CDR3 coding sequence is TGTGCCAGCAGTCGGACAGATAGAAACTATGGCTACACCTTC.

This sequence joins TRBV6-1 and TRBJ1-2, with D unresolved. Trimming removed 7 bases from V and 8 bases from J, with 20 bases in between. There are 14 residues in the CDR3. Germline lookup yields CDR1 MNHNS and CDR2 SASEGT. The CDR3 sequence: CASTSPQVPSGYTF. The DNA of the CDR3 is TGTGCCAGCACCTCTCCGCAGGTCCCCTCGGGCTACACCTTC.

CDR3 DNA sequence: TGTGCCTCTACCGTAGGGGTCCAAGAGACCCAGTACTTC. Protein sequence: CASTVGVQETQYF. V is TRBV7-2 and J is TRBJ2-5; possible D gene TRBD1, 5 bases. This CDR3 comprises 13 residues. Germline V gene sequence: CDR1 SGHTA, CDR2 FQGNSA. V was trimmed by 11 bases and J by 1 base, leaving 14 bases between them.

The rearrangement links TRBV6-1 to TRBJ1-6; D remains unclear. The CDR3 sequence is 14 residues long. V dropped 5 bases and J dropped 5 bases, with 10 bases sitting between them. Germline V gene sequence: CDR1 MNHNS, CDR2 SASEGT. CDR3 DNA sequence: TGTGCCAGCAGTCCCCTTGGCGATAATTCACCCCTCCACTTT. Its protein is CASSPLGDNSPLHF.

There are many counts of this clonotype. A read error may be the cause here, since a much bigger clone is one base away. The V call is TRBV7-9, the J call TRBJ1-1, with 12 bases matching TRBD1. Germline V CDR1 and CDR2: SEHNR, FQNEAQ (reference sequence). J was trimmed by 2 bases and V by 6 bases; bases with no gene match: 1. This CDR3 contains 14 residues. In DNA form, the CDR3 reads TGTGCCAGCAGGGGACAGGGGGCCAACACTGAAGCTTTCTTT. Its protein is CASRGQGANTEAFF.

The V call is TRBV20-1, the J call TRBJ2-7; 12 bases map to TRBD1. CDR3 length: 14 amino acids. Germline V gives CDR1 DFQATT, CDR2 SNEGSKA (reference sequence). The CDR3 DNA is TGCAGGGAAGAGGGCGGGACAGGGGGCAGCGAGCAGTACTTC. Translating it yields CREEGGTGGSEQYF.

The chain links TRBV30 to TRBJ1-1; D is ambiguous. The CDR3 length is 11 residues. CDR1 is GTSNPN and CDR2 is SVGIG in the germline V gene (reference sequence). With 2 bases removed from V and 4 bases from J, the gap between germline ends came to 5 bases. The CDR3 here is CAWSRSTEAFF. The CDR3 DNA sequence: TGTGCCTGGAGTCGGTCCACTGAAGCTTTCTTT.

This clonotype was found many times. CDR3 sequence (DNA): TGTGCCAGCAGTTTCCACAGGGGTGTCCGTGACACTGAAGCTTTCTTT. Its translation is CASSFHRGVRDTEAFF. V and J are TRBV12-3 or TRBV12-4 and TRBJ1-1; 7 bases are shared with TRBD1. Trimming cost V 3 bases and J 3 bases; bases outside gene matches: 10. This CDR3 is 16 amino acids long.

This clonotype was observed at least ten times. This rearrangement joins TRBV11-2 to TRBJ1-5; possible D gene TRBD1, 6 bases. This CDR3 has 15 amino acids. Germline V gene sequence: CDR1 SGHAT, CDR2 FQNNGV. Deletions cut 0 bases from V and 5 bases from J, with 11 bases between. The CDR3 region has the DNA TGTGCCAGCAGCTTAGATGGAAGGGGGGATCAGCCCCAGCATTTT. Its translation is CASSLDGRGDQPQHF.

At least ten counts were recorded for this clonotype. The rearrangement links TRBV6-1 to TRBJ1-5; 7 bases are a match to TRBD1. V gave up 6 bases and J gave up 4 bases; unmatched junction bases: 9. This CDR3 region has 15 residues. Germline CDR1 is MNHNS and CDR2 is SASEGT. CDR3 protein: CASSPGTAINQPQHF. CDR3 DNA: TGTGCCAGCAGCCCCGGGACAGCAATAAATCAGCCCCAGCATTTT.

Ten or more counts support this clonotype. The chain joins TRBV6-1 to TRBJ2-5, with TRBD2 identical over 11 bases. This CDR3 has 16 residues. Trimming took 4 bases from V and 1 from J; bases not matched to a gene: 5. Looked up from germline, CDR1 is MNHNS and CDR2 is SASEGT. This chain's CDR3 is CASSGALAGGQETQYF. Here the CDR3 DNA reads TGTGCCAGCAGTGGAGCGCTAGCGGGGGGCCAAGAGACCCAGTACTTC.

V and J are TRBV27 and TRBJ2-7, with 9 positions matching TRBD1. CDR3 size: 16 residues. V was pared by 3 bases and J by 3 bases, with 9 bases of the junction left unmatched. The germline V gene encodes CDR1 MNHEY and CDR2 SMNVEV (reference sequence). CDR3 in amino acids: CASSFYPGQGVYEQYF. The CDR3 nucleotides read TGTGCCAGCAGTTTCTATCCGGGACAGGGTGTCTACGAGCAGTACTTC.

The chain combines TRBV6-5 with TRBJ1-2; TRBD1 matches at 10 bases. With 0 bases clipped from V and 2 bases from J, the junction kept 3 bases outside the gene matches. This CDR3 has 16 amino acids. Germline assignment: CDR1 MNHEY and CDR2 SVGAGI. CDR3 sequence reads: CASSYSGTGANYGYTF. In DNA form, the CDR3 reads TGTGCCAGCAGTTACTCTGGGACAGGGGCCAACTATGGCTACACCTTC.